The T cell receptor beta chain described here comes from a study of blood T cell repertoires in COVID-19. Whole-study context: Material from acute and convalescent COVID-19 was sourced from the United States, Italy and Spain. T cells, B-cell-depleted T cells, or PBMCs supplied cDNA or gDNA.

In the study's own analysis: Reference gene primer amplification yielded estimated nucleated cell counts. Measured with immunoSEQ multiplex PCR; TCRdb has only the in-frame clones, and not every one. Clonal size and the V and J genes are those of that table, whereas D and trimming came from the DNA. The repertoire holds roughly 250,000 clones, around 85% seen once, with about 4% in the top ten. V lost 1 base to trimming and J lost 4 bases; unmatched junction nucleotides: 2. The CDR3 extends over 15 amino acids. Germline lookup yields CDR1 SGHNT and CDR2 YENEEA. This clone showed up just a few times. The same CDR3 is also encoded by other DNA sequences in this sample.

This receptor was taken from a woman between 35 and 50 years old with active or convalescent COVID-19. The V gene is TRBV11-3, the J gene TRBJ2-1; 9 bases align to TRBD2. The specimen was peripheral blood. CDR3 DNA sequence: TGTGCCAGCAGCTTAGTTGCGGGGGGGTACAATGAGCAGTTCTTC. As protein: CASSLVAGGYNEQFF. Drawing the rest from reference TRBV11-3 and TRBJ2-1, the complete variable domain is EAGVVQSPRYKIIEKKQPVAFWCNPISGHNTLYWYLQNLGQGPELLIRYENEEAVDDSQLPKDRFSAERLKGVDSTLKIQPAELGDSAVYLCASSLVAGGYNEQFFGPGTRLTVL.